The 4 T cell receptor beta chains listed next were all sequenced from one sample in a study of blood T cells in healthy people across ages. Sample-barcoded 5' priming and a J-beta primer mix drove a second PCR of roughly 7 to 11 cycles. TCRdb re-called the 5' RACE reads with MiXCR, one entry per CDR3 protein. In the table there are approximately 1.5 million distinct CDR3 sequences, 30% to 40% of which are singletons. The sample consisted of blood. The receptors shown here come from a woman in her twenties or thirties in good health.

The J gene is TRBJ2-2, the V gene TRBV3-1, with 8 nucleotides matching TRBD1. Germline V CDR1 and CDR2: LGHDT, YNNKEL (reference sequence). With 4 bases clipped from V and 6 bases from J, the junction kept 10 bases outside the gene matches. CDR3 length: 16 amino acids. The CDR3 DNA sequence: TGTGCCAGCAGCCCTTACAGGGGGTCCCGATCCGGGGAGCTGTTTTTT. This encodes CASSPYRGSRSGELFF.

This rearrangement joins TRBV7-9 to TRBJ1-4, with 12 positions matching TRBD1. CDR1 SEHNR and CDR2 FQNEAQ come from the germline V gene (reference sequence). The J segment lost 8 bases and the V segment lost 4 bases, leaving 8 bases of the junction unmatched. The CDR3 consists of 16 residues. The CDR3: CASSYGTGGLGEKLFF. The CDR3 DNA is TGTGCCAGCAGCTACGGGACAGGGGGCTTAGGGGAAAAACTGTTTTTT.

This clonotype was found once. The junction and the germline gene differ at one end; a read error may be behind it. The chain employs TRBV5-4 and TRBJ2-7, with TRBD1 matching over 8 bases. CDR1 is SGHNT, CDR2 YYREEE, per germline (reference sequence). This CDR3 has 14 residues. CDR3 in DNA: TGTGTCAGCAGCGACGGGACAGGACCCTACGAGCAGTACTTC. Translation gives CVSSDGTGPYEQYF.

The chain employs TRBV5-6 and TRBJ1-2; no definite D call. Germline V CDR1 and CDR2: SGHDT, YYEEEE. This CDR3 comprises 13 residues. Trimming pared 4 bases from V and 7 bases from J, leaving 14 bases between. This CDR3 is CASSLIFEPGYTF. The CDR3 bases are TGTGCCAGCAGCCTTATTTTCGAACCTGGCTACACCTTC.